What follows are 29 T cell receptor beta chains derived from one specimen sequenced in a study of shared clonotypes between healthy human individuals. Measured with immunoSEQ multiplex PCR; TCRdb has only the in-frame clones, and not every one. This table holds about 680,000 clones, approximately 73% found once. The sequenced sample was memory CD4+ T cells sorted from blood. Documented subset: CD45RA-negative fraction. These receptor sequences come from a woman aged 25 to 45 in good health.

The chain couples TRBV7-2 to TRBJ1-2; the D gene is possibly TRBD1 (6 bases). This CDR3 is built from 13 residues. V was trimmed by 2 bases and J by 3 bases, leaving 7 bases between them. CDR1 SGHTA and CDR2 FQGNSA come from the germline V gene. CDR3 DNA sequence: TGTGCCAGCAGCTTATCAGGGGACTATGGCTACACCTTC. Translation: CASSLSGDYGYTF.

The rearrangement uses TRBV5-1 and TRBJ2-3; tentative D call: TRBD2 (6 bases). CDR1 is SGHRS, CDR2 YFSETQ, per germline. The CDR3 totals 16 residues. Trimming stripped 0 bases from V and 0 bases from J, with 11 bases between. CDR3 amino acids: CASSLAGDSSTDTQYF. The CDR3 bases are TGCGCCAGCAGCTTGGCCGGGGACTCTAGCACAGATACGCAGTATTTT.

The V and J genes are TRBV6-6 and TRBJ1-5, with D possibly TRBD1 on 5 matching bases. Germline V CDR1 and CDR2: MNHNY, SVGAGI (reference sequence). This CDR3 has 14 amino acids. V gave up 2 bases and J gave up 6 bases, with 11 bases separating them. The CDR3 DNA follows: TGTGCCAGCAGTTACGGGGACCGCTCTCAGCCCCAGCATTTT. The encoded protein is CASSYGDRSQPQHF.

The chain has TRBV5-8 and TRBJ2-5; TRBD2 matches at 11 bases. Germline CDR1 is SGHTS and CDR2 is YDEGEE. Unmatched junction bases numbered 10, after V lost 6 bases and J lost 6 bases. The CDR3 is 15 residues long. The DNA for the CDR3 is TGTGCCAGCACAAGAACTAGCGGGAGTAGGAAGACCCAGTACTTC. Its translation: CASTRTSGSRKTQYF.

A single count supports this clone. The chain links TRBV6-1 to TRBJ2-3; D uncertain. Germline values: CDR1 MNHNS, CDR2 SASEGT. V was clipped by 8 bases and J by 2 bases, with 17 bases between them. The CDR3 has 15 residues. CDR3 coding DNA: TGTGCCAGCTACCGACTCGGTTTTTTCACAGATACGCAGTATTTT. Protein sequence: CASYRLGFFTDTQYF.

This clone has just a few counts. V and J are TRBV19 and TRBJ2-1; 8 nucleotides match TRBD1. Germline V gene sequence: CDR1 LNHDA, CDR2 SQIVND (reference sequence). The trim removed 10 bases at V and 2 bases at J, leaving 7 bases unmatched. CDR3 length equals 14 residues. The CDR3 region has the DNA TGTGCCACCACATTGGGACAGGCCTACAATGAGCAGTTCTTC. Translation: CATTLGQAYNEQFF. Combining the CDR3 with reference TRBV19 and TRBJ2-1 gives the whole variable domain DGGITQSPKYLFRKEGQNVTLSCEQNLNHDAMYWYRQDPGQGLRLIYYSQIVNDFQKGDIAEGYSVSREKKESFPLTVTSAQKNPTAFYLCATTLGQAYNEQFFGPGTRLTVL.

Details on this clone: The same CDR3 also results from other DNA sequences found in this sample. The V call is TRBV28, the J call TRBJ1-2; D is possibly TRBD1 (6 bases). The germline V gene encodes CDR1 MDHEN and CDR2 SYDVKM. The CDR3 has 11 amino acids. The V end was cut by 6 bases, the J end by 8 bases, with 10 bases between. The CDR3 is CASSTGFGYTF. The CDR3, as DNA: TGTGCCAGCAGCACAGGGTTCGGCTACACCTTC.

This chain connects TRBV27 to TRBJ2-4; D uncertain. The ends were cut back, 5 bases at V and 3 bases at J, with 8 bases in the middle. The CDR3 covers 13 residues. Germline CDR1 and CDR2: MNHEY and SMNVEV (reference sequence). The CDR3 here is CASSPRGKNIQYF. The CDR3, as DNA: TGTGCCAGCAGTCCGCGCGGCAAAAACATTCAGTACTTC.

This clone was picked up a small number of times. The chain uses TRBV4-1 and TRBJ1-4, with 7 positions matching TRBD1. The CDR3 runs 15 residues. The V segment lost 0 bases and the J segment 10 bases; nucleotides outside the gene matches: 8. The germline CDR1 and CDR2 sequences are MGHRA and YSYEKL. The CDR3 nucleotides are TGCGCCAGCAGCCAAGAACGGGGGGCAGGGGGAAAACTGTTTTTT. The encoded protein is CASSQERGAGGKLFF.

There are a few counts of this clone. The rearrangement links TRBV5-1 to TRBJ1-1; possible D gene TRBD1, 5 bases. V was shortened by 2 bases and J by 7 bases, with 9 bases between the two germline ends. This CDR3 has 12 amino acids. Looked up from germline, CDR1 is SGHRS and CDR2 is YFSETQ. The chain's CDR3 is CASSFGRDEAFF. In DNA, the CDR3 is TGCGCCAGCAGCTTCGGCAGGGATGAAGCTTTCTTT.

The V gene is TRBV5-1, the J gene TRBJ2-5; the match to TRBD2 covers 16 bases. Trimming at V came to 2 bases and at J to 5 bases, leaving 3 bases not matched to a gene. From germline, CDR1 is SGHRS and CDR2 YFSETQ. The CDR3 sequence is 16 residues long. CDR3: CASSFVGLAGGETQYF. The DNA of the CDR3 is TGCGCCAGCAGCTTCGTGGGACTAGCGGGAGGGGAGACCCAGTACTTC.

The chain uses TRBV20-1 and TRBJ1-5; D is unclear. CDR1 is DFQATT, CDR2 SNEGSKA, per germline (reference sequence). V lost 2 bases and J 4 bases, leaving 3 bases between the germline ends. This CDR3 comprises 11 residues. The CDR3 region has the DNA TGCAGTGCTAGATGTAATCAGCCCCAGCATTTT. Translating gives CSARCNQPQHF.

There are a few counts of this clone. The sample has other DNA sequences that encode this CDR3 too. CDR3 sequence (DNA): TGTGCCAGCAGCCAAGGGGGGAACACTGAAGCTTTCTTT. Protein sequence: CASSQGGNTEAFF. The genes are TRBV14 and TRBJ1-1; no reliable D call. CDR3 size: 13 residues. From germline, CDR1 is SGHDN and CDR2 FVKESK. The V end lost 1 base, the J end lost 1 base, and 4 bases lay between the germline ends.

The rearrangement links TRBV4-2 to TRBJ2-7; TRBD2 matches 8 bases. The V segment lost 1 base and the J segment 2 bases; nucleotides outside the gene matches: 10. The CDR3 length is 17 residues. Germline V CDR1 and CDR2: LGHNA, YNFKEQ. The CDR3 loop is CASSQGGQASGPYEQYF. Here the CDR3 DNA reads TGTGCCAGCAGCCAAGGGGGTCAGGCTAGCGGGCCCTACGAGCAGTACTTC.

The chain is built from TRBV27 and TRBJ2-2; TRBD2 matches 14 bases. J was trimmed by 7 bases and V by 7 bases; bases with no gene match: 11. This CDR3 spans 17 amino acids. CDR1 MNHEY and CDR2 SMNVEV come from the germline V gene (reference sequence). This chain's CDR3 is CASTLGFGLAGGGELFF. The DNA of the CDR3 is TGTGCCAGCACCCTCGGATTCGGACTAGCGGGAGGCGGGGAGCTGTTTTTT.

In this sample, this clone turned up once. V gene TRBV6-6 combines with J gene TRBJ1-5; D unclear. There are 15 residues in the CDR3. CDR1 MNHNY and CDR2 SVGAGI come from the germline V gene (reference sequence). The germline V and J ends were trimmed by 0 bases and 6 bases, with 12 bases remaining between them. CDR3 sequence (DNA): TGTGCCAGCAGTTACTCTTCCCTCGTTTTTCAGCCCCAGCATTTT. Translating gives CASSYSSLVFQPQHF.

This clone was detected ten times or more. The chain is built from TRBV4-2 and TRBJ2-2; 9 bases are a match to TRBD2. From germline, CDR1 is LGHNA and CDR2 YNFKEQ. Trimming at V came to 3 bases and at J to 0 bases, leaving 11 bases not matched to a gene. The CDR3 length is 19 residues. DNA for the CDR3: TGTGCCAGCAGCCATCCGGGACTAGCTGTCTTCGCGAACACCGGGGAGCTGTTTTTT. Translating it yields CASSHPGLAVFANTGELFF.

This clone was seen a single time. V gene TRBV25-1 combines with J gene TRBJ2-1; 10 nucleotides match TRBD2. Germline V CDR1 and CDR2: MGHDK, SYGVNS. The trim removed 3 bases at V and 5 bases at J, leaving 7 bases unmatched. The CDR3 totals 16 residues. Here the CDR3 DNA reads TGTGCCAGCAGTGACCCATCTAGCGGGAGCGACAATGAGCAGTTCTTC. Translated: CASSDPSSGSDNEQFF.

The chain couples TRBV5-1 to TRBJ2-7; possibly TRBD2 for D (6 bases). The CDR3 consists of 16 residues. The germline V gene has CDR1 SGHRS and CDR2 YFSETQ. Trimming removed 0 bases from V and 3 bases from J, with 16 bases in between. CDR3 nucleotides: TGCGCCAGCAGCTTGGGGACGGGGAGGCAGTTCTACGAGCAGTACTTC. Translating it yields CASSLGTGRQFYEQYF.

The J gene is TRBJ2-1, the V gene TRBV9; the match to TRBD2 covers 12 bases. The germline CDR1 and CDR2 sequences are SGDLS and YYNGEE. The CDR3 totals 18 residues. With V trimmed by 2 bases and J by 8 bases, 14 bases remained unmatched. The CDR3 DNA is TGTGCCAGCAGCGTGACCCCCGGACTAGCGGGAAGAACTCATGAGCAGTTCTTC. This codes for CASSVTPGLAGRTHEQFF.

This clone is a singleton in its sample. The V gene is TRBV19, the J gene TRBJ1-5; D possibly corresponds to TRBD1 (5 bases). V shed 9 bases and J shed 5 bases, with 17 bases lying between them. The CDR3 contains 14 residues. Germline V gene lookup returns CDR1 LNHDA and CDR2 SQIVND (reference sequence). Here the CDR3 DNA reads TGTGCCAGCACAGACGACCGAGGGGATCAGCCCCAGCATTTT. Its translation is CASTDDRGDQPQHF. Drawing the rest from reference TRBV19 and TRBJ1-5, the complete variable domain is DGGITQSPKYLFRKEGQNVTLSCEQNLNHDAMYWYRQDPGQGLRLIYYSQIVNDFQKGDIAEGYSVSREKKESFPLTVTSAQKNPTAFYLCASTDDRGDQPQHFGDGTRLSIL.

This clone was counted once. The genes are TRBV19 and TRBJ1-1; no clear D gene. This CDR3 has 12 residues. The V gene lost 5 bases and the J gene lost 5 bases, with 9 bases spanning the gap. Germline CDR1 and CDR2: LNHDA and SQIVND (reference sequence). CDR3 amino acids: CASSFLTTEAFF. The CDR3 DNA is TGTGCCAGTAGTTTCTTGACGACTGAAGCTTTCTTT.

This chain joins TRBV4-1 and TRBJ2-5; D not resolved. Germline V gene lookup returns CDR1 MGHRA and CDR2 YSYEKL. V lost 5 bases to trimming and J lost 3 bases, with 16 bases between them. This CDR3 spans 15 amino acids. CDR3 DNA sequence: TGCGCCAGCAGCAAGGCAACACCGTCAAAAGAGACCCAGTACTTC. Encoded protein: CASSKATPSKETQYF.

This sequence joins TRBV10-1 and TRBJ2-3, with 10 bases that match TRBD2. CDR3 length equals 13 residues. The germline V gene encodes CDR1 WNHNN and CDR2 SYGVQD (reference sequence). V lost 10 bases and J lost 6; bases outside the gene matches: 7. DNA of the CDR3: TGCGCCACCTCTAGCGGGAGTGTTGATACGCAGTATTTT. Translating it yields CATSSGSVDTQYF.

This clone has only a few counts. This chain connects TRBV5-5 to TRBJ2-7; 9 bases are shared with TRBD2. The CDR3 spans 14 residues. The J segment lost 2 bases and the V segment lost 5 bases, leaving 5 bases of the junction unmatched. CDR1 and CDR2 (germline): SGHKS, YYEKEE (reference sequence). The CDR3 spells CASRILAGPYEQYF. In DNA, the CDR3 is TGTGCCAGCAGGATACTAGCGGGCCCCTACGAGCAGTACTTC.

The V and J genes are TRBV6-6 and TRBJ1-2, with TRBD1 matching 10 bases. CDR1 is MNHNY and CDR2 is SVGAGI in the germline V gene (reference sequence). V dropped 6 bases and J dropped 5; count of bases not matched to a gene: 9. This CDR3 spans 15 amino acids. The DNA for the CDR3 is TGTGCCAGCAGAACGGGACAGGGGACTCCTTATGGCTACACCTTC. Its protein product is CASRTGQGTPYGYTF.

The chain joins TRBV7-2 to TRBJ2-3, with 12 bases matching TRBD2. The J segment lost 2 bases and the V segment lost 2 bases, leaving 5 bases of the junction unmatched. The CDR3 extends over 17 amino acids. From germline, CDR1 is SGHTA and CDR2 FQGNSA. CDR3 region: CASSLYTSGRITDTQYF. CDR3 nucleotides: TGTGCCAGCAGCTTATACACTAGCGGGAGGATCACAGATACGCAGTATTTT.

This clone was recorded only once. In the same sample, other DNA sequences code for this CDR3. J is TRBJ2-7 and V is TRBV28, with D perhaps TRBD2 (5 bases). The V end was cut by 2 bases, the J end by 1 base, with 9 bases between. The germline V gene encodes CDR1 MDHEN and CDR2 SYDVKM. The CDR3 runs to 14 residues. The CDR3 loop is CASSLDRGSYEQYF. CDR3 in DNA: TGTGCCAGCAGTTTAGACCGGGGATCCTACGAGCAGTACTTC.

The gene calls are TRBV25-1 and TRBJ2-7; 9 bases match TRBD2. V lost 8 bases, J lost 12 bases, and 14 bases stayed unmatched. The CDR3 is made up of 13 amino acids. Germline CDR1 and CDR2: MGHDK and SYGVNS. CDR3 sequence (DNA): TGTGCCAGCGGGGGACTAGCCGACGCGGAGTCGTACTTC. Translated, it gives CASGGLADAESYF.